The next 7 T cell receptor beta chains were all read from a single sample in a study of blood T cell repertoires in COVID-19. Here immunoSEQ multiplex PCR was the method, and the copy in TCRdb shows in-frame clones only, minus some. Of about 180,000 clones detected, just over 85% appear once; the ten largest clones hold 9% to 10%. Source material: PBMCs or T cells enriched from blood (not recorded which). The receptors were sampled from a woman in her late teens or twenties who had recovered from COVID-19.

This chain uses TRBV7-3 with TRBJ2-2, with 8 bases fitting TRBD2. The CDR3 sequence is 15 residues long. Trimming removed 7 bases from V and 5 bases from J; junction bases left unmatched: 9. Germline V lookup: CDR1 SGHTA, CDR2 FQGTGA. CDR3 nucleotides: TGTGCCAGCACCCTCGGGGGGGCCGGGACCGGGGAGCTGTTTTTT. This sequence encodes CASTLGGAGTGELFF.

This rearrangement joins TRBV9 to TRBJ2-3, with D maybe TRBD1 (5 bases). CDR3 length: 15 residues. V was trimmed by 3 bases and J by 2 bases, leaving 13 bases between them. Germline loops: CDR1 SGDLS, CDR2 YYNGEE. CDR3 DNA: TGTGCCAGCAGCGGGGCACAGGTTGCCACAGATACGCAGTATTTT. It translates to CASSGAQVATDTQYF.

V is TRBV18 and J is TRBJ2-7; 7 nucleotides agree with TRBD2. The CDR3 has 15 amino acids. The germline V gene has CDR1 KGHSH and CDR2 LQKENI. V was pared by 5 bases and J by 6 bases, with 13 bases of the junction left unmatched. The CDR3 spells CASSAEKAGMVEQYF. CDR3 DNA sequence: TGTGCCAGCTCAGCTGAAAAAGCGGGAATGGTCGAGCAGTACTTC.

The V and J genes are TRBV2 and TRBJ2-7; D is unresolved. Germline V CDR1 and CDR2: SNHLY, FYNNEI. The V gene lost 8 bases and the J gene lost 7 bases, with 15 bases spanning the gap. This CDR3 has 12 residues. The CDR3 loop is CASSAERLEQYF. CDR3 DNA: TGTGCCAGCTCAGCCGAGCGATTAGAGCAGTACTTC.

The J gene is TRBJ2-7, the V gene TRBV7-3, with 8 bases matching TRBD1. J gave up 2 bases and V 3 bases, and 6 bases lay outside the gene matches. This CDR3 comprises 15 residues. Germline V gives CDR1 SGHTA, CDR2 FQGTGA. CDR3 protein: CASSLDAGQAYEQYF. In nucleotides, the CDR3 is TGTGCCAGCAGCTTGGATGCGGGACAGGCCTACGAGCAGTACTTC.

The chain combines TRBV28 with TRBJ2-5, with 10 positions matching TRBD2. Germline lookup yields CDR1 MDHEN and CDR2 SYDVKM. With V trimmed by 4 bases and J by 4 bases, 3 bases remained unmatched. The CDR3 sequence is 14 residues long. Written as DNA, the CDR3 is TGTGCCAGCAGTTCGGCTAGCGGGGGAGAGACCCAGTACTTC. Translated, it gives CASSSASGGETQYF.

The chain uses TRBV2 and TRBJ2-7; a possible D gene is TRBD2 (6 bases). The CDR3 is 12 amino acids. In germline, CDR1 is SNHLY, CDR2 FYNNEI. V was clipped by 10 bases and J by 3 bases, with 13 bases between them. The CDR3 region is CAIYGGSYEQYF. The CDR3 DNA reads TGTGCCATCTACGGGGGTAGCTACGAGCAGTACTTC.